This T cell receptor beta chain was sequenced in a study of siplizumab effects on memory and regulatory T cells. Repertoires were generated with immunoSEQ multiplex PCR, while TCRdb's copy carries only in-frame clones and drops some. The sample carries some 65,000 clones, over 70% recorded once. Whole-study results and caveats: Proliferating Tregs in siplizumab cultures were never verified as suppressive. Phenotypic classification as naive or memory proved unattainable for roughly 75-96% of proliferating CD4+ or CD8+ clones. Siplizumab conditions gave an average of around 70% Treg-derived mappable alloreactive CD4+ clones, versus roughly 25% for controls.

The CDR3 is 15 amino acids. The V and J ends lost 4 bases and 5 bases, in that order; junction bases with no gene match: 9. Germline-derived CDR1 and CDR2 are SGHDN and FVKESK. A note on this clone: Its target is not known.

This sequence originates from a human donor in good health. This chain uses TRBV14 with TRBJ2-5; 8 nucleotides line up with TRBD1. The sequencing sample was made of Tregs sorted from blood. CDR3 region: CASSLTGGLGETQYF. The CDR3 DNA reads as TGTGCCAGCAGCCTTACAGGGGGTCTGGGGGAGACCCAGTACTTC.